These 23 T cell receptor beta chains were sequenced from one sample in a study of PD-1 blockade in classical Hodgkin lymphoma. Method: immunoSEQ multiplex PCR; TCRdb's copy keeps in-frame clones and lacks some. The table records tens of thousands of clones, about 80% of them present only once. The time point: cycle 4 day 1 (C4D1), after more than five weeks of nivolumab. Brentuximab vedotin exposure varied among the patients, all of whom had relapsed after autologous stem cell transplantation. The sequences come from peripheral blood mononuclear cells (PBMCs), collected before the fourth cycle of nivolumab. The receptors stem from a human donor with classical Hodgkin lymphoma.

J is TRBJ2-7 and V is TRBV30; TRBD2 aligns across 9 bases. The CDR3 consists of 13 residues. The germline V gene encodes CDR1 GTSNPN and CDR2 SVGIG (reference sequence). The V and J ends lost 2 bases and 5 bases, in that order; junction bases with no gene match: 4. The CDR3 sequence is CAWSPGLANEQYF. The CDR3 region has the DNA TGTGCCTGGAGTCCGGGACTAGCCAACGAGCAGTACTTC.

The CDR3 region is CASSQDGVISGNTIYF. Written as DNA, the CDR3 is TGCGCCAGCAGCCAAGATGGTGTCATCTCTGGAAACACCATATATTTT. The chain uses TRBV4-1 and TRBJ1-3, with D unresolved. CDR1 MGHRA and CDR2 YSYEKL come from the germline V gene. Trimming left V 0 bases short and J 0 bases short, with 9 bases between. This CDR3 contains 16 residues.

This clone was found many times. The DNA for the CDR3 is TGTGCCAGCAGCTTACGGTTAGCGGGAGCTGGGGCCAACGTCCTGACTTTC. Encoded protein: CASSLRLAGAGANVLTF. The rearrangement joins TRBV7-3 to TRBJ2-6; the match to TRBD2 covers 9 bases. Per the germline V gene, CDR1 is SGHTA and CDR2 is FQGTGA. The length of the CDR3 is 17 residues. The J segment lost 2 bases and the V segment lost 2 bases, leaving 4 bases of the junction unmatched.

This chain uses TRBV9 with TRBJ1-3, with no clear D. Germline lookup yields CDR1 SGDLS and CDR2 YYNGEE. The germline V and J ends were trimmed by 0 bases and 4 bases, with 8 bases remaining between them. The CDR3 runs 14 residues. As DNA, the CDR3 is TGTGCCAGCAGCGTAGTATCGGGGGGAAACACCATATATTTT. Amino acid sequence: CASSVVSGGNTIYF.

This sequence joins TRBV19 and TRBJ1-1, with D possibly matching TRBD1 (5 bases). Trimming left V 9 bases short and J 1 base short, with 15 bases between. Germline CDR1 and CDR2: LNHDA and SQIVND (reference sequence). CDR3 length: 14 residues. The CDR3 nucleotides read TGTGCCAGCAAAAGGGCGGGGGGGAACACTGAAGCTTTCTTT. Its protein product is CASKRAGGNTEAFF.

This sequence joins TRBV28 and TRBJ1-1, with unresolved D. Germline values: CDR1 MDHEN, CDR2 SYDVKM. The CDR3 is made up of 14 amino acids. Trimming took off 5 bases at V and 3 bases at J, with 13 bases between the two ends. The CDR3 coding sequence is TGTGCCAGCAGTCAACTACTCCGGGACACTGAAGCTTTCTTT. Protein product: CASSQLLRDTEAFF.

The chain carries TRBV7-3 and TRBJ2-1; 8 nucleotides align to TRBD2. The CDR3 extends over 15 amino acids. Germline-derived CDR1 and CDR2 are SGHTA and FQGTGA. The V and J ends lost 5 bases and 2 bases, in that order; junction bases with no gene match: 5. CDR3 DNA sequence: TGTGCCAGCAGCCCGGGGCGGGGGGCCTACAATGAGCAGTTCTTC. Its translation: CASSPGRGAYNEQFF.

This chain joins TRBV18 and TRBJ2-7; 9 bases are a match to TRBD1. From germline, CDR1 is KGHSH and CDR2 LQKENI. V shed 4 bases and J 6 bases; nucleotides not matched to a gene: 7. This CDR3 comprises 14 residues. CDR3 nucleotides: TGTGCCAGCTCACTTGGGACAGGGACTGGCGAGCAGTACTTC. Translating it yields CASSLGTGTGEQYF.

There are many counts of this clone. V and J are TRBV30 and TRBJ2-2; D remains unclear. V was shortened by 2 bases and J by 0 bases, with 7 bases between the two germline ends. The CDR3 runs 14 residues. CDR1 is GTSNPN, CDR2 SVGIG, per germline (reference sequence). The chain's CDR3 is CAWSFKPNTGELFF. CDR3 nucleotides: TGTGCCTGGAGTTTCAAACCGAACACCGGGGAGCTGTTTTTT.

The chain employs TRBV7-8 and TRBJ1-1; D call uncertain. CDR1 is SGHVS and CDR2 is FQNEAQ in the germline V gene. The CDR3 loop spans 13 amino acids. The V gene lost 4 bases and the J gene lost 0 bases, with 6 bases spanning the gap. DNA for the CDR3: TGTGCCAGCAGCTGGACGGTGAACACTGAAGCTTTCTTT. Translation gives CASSWTVNTEAFF.

The chain joins TRBV11-2 to TRBJ2-3, with 7 nucleotides matching TRBD2. The germline gives CDR1 SGHAT, CDR2 FQNNGV. The CDR3 has 16 amino acids. V lost 3 bases to trimming and J lost 8 bases; unmatched junction nucleotides: 14. As DNA, the CDR3 is TGTGCCAGCAGCTTTCTCTTGGCTAGCGGTGGTGGTACGCAGTATTTT. Translating gives CASSFLLASGGGTQYF.

The chain combines TRBV7-9 with TRBJ1-2; 9 bases align to TRBD1. The CDR3 is 15 amino acids. CDR1 SEHNR and CDR2 FQNEAQ come from the germline V gene (reference sequence). J was trimmed by 2 bases and V by 5 bases; bases with no gene match: 6. The CDR3 region is CASSPWGQGNYGYTF. In DNA form, the CDR3 reads TGTGCCAGCAGCCCCTGGGGACAGGGCAACTATGGCTACACCTTC.

This chain joins TRBV19 and TRBJ1-2, with D possibly being TRBD1 (5 bases). The CDR3 loop spans 17 amino acids. V was clipped by 3 bases and J by 0 bases, with 17 bases between them. Germline V gene lookup returns CDR1 LNHDA and CDR2 SQIVND (reference sequence). CDR3 sequence (DNA): TGTGCCAGTAGTATCGGGCAGGGCGTTTGGACTAACTATGGCTACACCTTC. It is translated as CASSIGQGVWTNYGYTF.

The chain is built from TRBV19 and TRBJ1-2, with TRBD1 matching 7 bases. The germline CDR1 and CDR2 sequences are LNHDA and SQIVND (reference sequence). Trimming took 3 bases from V and 4 from J; bases not matched to a gene: 8. CDR3 length: 15 residues. CDR3 loop: CASSIGQGVTYGYTF. The DNA of the CDR3 is TGTGCCAGTAGTATCGGCCAGGGGGTCACCTATGGCTACACCTTC.

There are a few counts of this clone. V is TRBV5-4 and J is TRBJ2-5; D might be TRBD2 (6 bases). The CDR3 consists of 13 residues. Germline CDR1 reads SGHNT; CDR2 reads YYREEE (reference sequence). V lost 1 base and J 2 bases, leaving 6 bases between the germline ends. The CDR3 DNA follows: TGTGCCAGCAGCTTGCTAGCGCAAGAGACCCAGTACTTC. Translation gives CASSLLAQETQYF.

V and J are TRBV28 and TRBJ1-2, with 7 bases lining up with TRBD1. Trimming at V came to 8 bases and at J to 4 bases, leaving 13 bases not matched to a gene. The CDR3 contains 15 residues. In germline, CDR1 is MDHEN, CDR2 SYDVKM. The CDR3 DNA reads TGTGCCAGCTACGAGATAGAGACAGGGCGCTATGGCTACACCTTC. Translating it yields CASYEIETGRYGYTF.

The V call is TRBV29-1, the J call TRBJ2-5; 10 positions match TRBD1. The CDR3 extends over 15 amino acids. The ends lost 3 bases at V and 4 bases at J; junction bases unmatched: 8. The germline CDR1 and CDR2 sequences are SQVTM and ANQGSEA. The CDR3 loop reads CSVEEGTGEGETQYF. CDR3 bases: TGCAGCGTTGAGGAAGGGACAGGGGAAGGAGAGACCCAGTACTTC. Complete variable domain (other parts from reference TRBV29-1 and TRBJ2-5): SAVISQKPSRDICQRGTSLTIQCQVDSQVTMMFWYRQQPGQSLTLIATANQGSEATYESGFVIDKFPISRPNLTFSTLTVSNMSPEDSSIYLCSVEEGTGEGETQYFGPGTRLLVL.

The gene calls are TRBV10-2 and TRBJ2-2; D call uncertain. Deletions cut 7 bases from V and 2 bases from J, with 11 bases between. This CDR3 comprises 14 residues. The germline CDR1 and CDR2 sequences are WSHSY and SAAADI. Here the CDR3 reads CASIARINTGELFF. In nucleotides, the CDR3 is TGCGCCAGCATTGCCAGGATTAACACCGGGGAGCTGTTTTTT.

This clone appeared many times. The J gene is TRBJ1-2, the V gene TRBV6-6; no firm D call. The CDR3 length is 13 residues. V was shortened by 4 bases and J by 4 bases, with 10 bases between the two germline ends. The germline gives CDR1 MNHNY, CDR2 SVGAGI (reference sequence). CDR3 DNA: TGTGCCAGCAGTTTATCAGAGGGCTATGGCTACACCTTC. Translating it yields CASSLSEGYGYTF.

The chain has TRBV27 and TRBJ1-2; TRBD1 aligns across 10 bases. Germline V CDR1 and CDR2: MNHEY, SMNVEV (reference sequence). V shed 2 bases, J shed 7 bases, and the junction held 1 base outside the gene matches. The CDR3 has 13 amino acids. The CDR3 DNA reads as TGTGCCAGCAGTTTAAGACAGGGGGCTGGCTACACCTTC. It translates to CASSLRQGAGYTF.

In regard to this clone: Because the CDR3 is missing its conserved closing phenylalanine or tryptophan, this is likely a read error. No DNA is shown, since the ends of the CDR3 on it are uncertain; the CDR3 is the one TCRdb lists. The chain carries TRBV9 and TRBJ2-4; the D segment call TRBD2 is taken from the table without a DNA check. CDR1 is SGDLS and CDR2 is YYNGEE in the germline V gene. The CDR3 is 12 amino acids long, termini counted. CDR3 protein: CASSPNAGLQLV.

V gene TRBV11-2 combines with J gene TRBJ1-2, with 8 bases that match TRBD1. After removal of 1 base from V and 4 bases from J, the junction contained 11 bases not matched to a gene. The germline gives CDR1 SGHAT, CDR2 FQNNGV. The CDR3 runs to 17 residues. The CDR3 region has the DNA TGTGCCAGCAGCTTAGGTCGGGGCAGGGGGCGAACCTATGGCTACACCTTC. Its protein is CASSLGRGRGRTYGYTF. Full variable domain (missing parts from reference TRBV11-2 and TRBJ1-2): EAGVAQSPRYKIIEKRQSVAFWCNPISGHATLYWYQQILGQGPKLLIQFQNNGVVDDSQLPKDRFSAERLKGVDSTLKIQPAKLEDSAVYLCASSLGRGRGRTYGYTFGSGTRLTVV.

The chain uses TRBV6-5 and TRBJ1-5, with D perhaps TRBD1 (5 bases). The V gene's germline CDR1 is MNHEY and CDR2 SVGAGI. The CDR3 runs to 15 residues. V was shortened by 8 bases and J by 6 bases, with 20 bases between the two germline ends. CDR3 coding DNA: TGTGCCAGCGAGGGACGCGGGGGGTATATTCAGCCCCAGCATTTT. Translating it yields CASEGRGGYIQPQHF.